This TCR beta chain was documented in a study of CD8 T cells in ankylosing spondylitis. The study's findings and limits: Ankylosing spondylitis blood appeared to carry a characteristic TCR beta motif of roughly eight highly homologous variants. Disease-associated clones were reportedly significantly overrepresented in matched ankylosing spondylitis synovial fluid.

Trimming shortened V by 6 bases and J by 1 base, and 17 bases separated the two germline ends. The CDR3 runs to 15 residues. Germline V gene data show CDR1 as GTSNPN and CDR2 as SVGIG (reference sequence). Quantitative 5'-RACE with molecular barcodes generated TCR beta libraries. TCRdb ran MiXCR on the 5' RACE reads and lists one entry per CDR3 protein. The sample shows hundreds of thousands of distinct CDR3 sequences, roughly 26% of them seen only once. Comment on this clonotype: Its antigen is as yet unknown.

Sequencing input: blood, either unsorted or a sorted T cell fraction (not recorded which). The TCR originated in a male donor with ankylosing spondylitis. The chain has TRBV30 and TRBJ2-3; D is perhaps TRBD1 (7 bases). CDR3 protein: CACRKTGTGTDTQYF. As DNA, the CDR3 is TGTGCCTGCCGTAAGACAGGGACTGGCACAGATACGCAGTATTTT.